The T cell receptor (beta chain) under discussion was sequenced for a study of cytomegalovirus exposure and HLA in healthy donors (dated by TCRdb to the late 2010s). With regard to the full study: An earlier analysis of approximately 590 of the donors reported about 250 Gb of sequence data and 117 million unique TCR beta sequences from 150 million to 200 million T cells. Around 300 gigabases of sequencing data and approximately 84 million unique TCR sequences were included in an early release covering over 600 HLA-typed donors. The genetic ancestry cluster associated with self-reported Caucasian donors included 70% to 85% of the roughly 400 genotyped donors. The aim of the study was to test whether cataloging public T cell receptors could identify signatures of past pathogen exposure. The T cell repertoires of some 700 subjects were profiled by immunosequencing and related to cytomegalovirus serostatus. Besides the first cohort of approximately 710 subjects, a separate validation cohort made up of around 120 different subjects was used. To predict cytomegalovirus infection status, the study combined high-throughput TCR immunosequencing, statistical association of individual TCRs with disease status, and machine learning. A later analysis re-examined previously published TCR beta repertoires from over 500 donors and added high-resolution HLA genotyping to investigate patterns of TCR occurrence. Rather than drawing on any new phenotypic data, the later analysis identified candidate immune exposures from TCR beta sequences and the way those sequences occurred across donors. An earlier analysis of some 500 of the donors applied high-throughput TCR beta sequencing to assess whether each TCR beta V gene segment acted as functional or pseudogenic. Donor age, sex, ethnicity and CMV serostatus were compiled together with the repertoire data. Genome-wide SNP genotypes for about 60% of the roughly 670 donors were used in a later genetic analysis, which treated that subset as a discovery cohort. All discovery cohort repertoires had been generated using a single sequencing platform. HLA typing covered class I and class II loci at four-digit resolution. Typing coverage varied by locus: about 620-640 donors for A, B, C, DRB1 and DQB1; some 520 for DQA1; more than 600 for DPA1; roughly 450 for DPB1. Roughly 5 DR-DQ haplotypes were handled as single units for association and clustering, since linkage in the cohort was strong. Among some 410 genotyped donors of the cohort, an average of around 240,000 unique TCR beta nucleotide sequences was sequenced per donor, of which about 18% were non-productive. Study-level results and caveats: Compared with the roughly 720-donor mean, donors in an Asian-associated ancestry cluster had fewer N-insertions in productive TCRs, according to a later genetic analysis. A later analysis found that HLA-associated TCR beta chains were more clonally expanded and had lower generation probabilities than equally common non-associated chains. Because counts were too low, about 18 rarely observed V segments, including chromosome 9 orphons, were left out of the earlier analysis of some 600 of the donors. Assigning TCR associations to individual alleles was difficult when HLA alleles, especially DR and DQ, strongly co-occurred. This cohort had only TCR beta chains sequenced, and the lack of alpha or paired-chain data limited which features could be detected. Most TCR sequences were observed very rarely across donors, whereas some public TCRs were present in many individuals. A later analysis associated 16,951 TCR beta sequences with specific HLA alleles at a false discovery rate of 0.05. Linkage disequilibrium might explain the correlated functional status among segregating V segments, but an unknown experimental factor could not be excluded. In vitro tests confirmed that a few of the cytomegalovirus-associated TCR beta chains recognize cytomegalovirus antigens. HLA typing was unavailable for some donors at each locus, so association tests used only the typed subset. In an earlier analysis of approximately 590 of the donors, most TCR beta V segments appeared in productive rearrangements about 87% or about 30% of the time, broadly matching IMGT annotations. In the study, some 160 TCR beta chains were listed as associated with cytomegalovirus. Presence/absence analyses assumed roughly uniform sequencing depth across donors, an assumption that may not hold. Most CMV-associated TCR beta chains appeared to be HLA-restricted in a later analysis, and the HLA associations seemed to be driven largely by CMV exposure. The classifier was reported to diagnose cytomegalovirus status with high specificity and sensitivity in both the original and validation cohorts. Some IMGT-functional V segments, including TRBV6-2 and TRBV6-3, could not be distinguished by the 87-base-pair reads and were therefore excluded. CMV serostatus was the only immune exposure information available for the cohort. An association between a missense DCLRE1C variant and V-gene and J-gene trimming of TCR beta chains was found in a later genetic analysis and replicated in an independent cohort. A further reported finding was that TCR beta sequences accurately predicted the HLA-A and HLA-B alleles for most subjects in the first cohort. A later analysis reported that several top co-occurrence clusters appeared linked to parvovirus B19, influenza, CMV and Epstein-Barr virus. In a later analysis, the rate of TCR association differed among HLA loci, with DRB1 alleles having the most associated TCRs and HLA-C alleles having the fewest. The authors suggested that the approach could potentially be extended to other disease states and immunological phenotypes. The sequencing pipeline was judged likely to have produced a cluster of highly shared sequence variants as a technical artifact.

The table lists this clone with a few counts. What antigen it recognizes has not been identified. Qualities for individual bases were not recorded, and no much larger clone is one base off. Reading the germline V gene gives CDR1 SGHRS and CDR2 YFSETQ. From the cysteine up to the phenylalanine, the CDR3 has a length of 19 residues. Only the CDR3 part of the read is kept: 57 bases, read in frame from the first base. Unmatched junction bases come to 18, with V trimmed by 0 bases and J by 7 bases. In total, approximately 700 healthy bone marrow donors made up the cohort. All cohort members were sampled while nominally healthy, although unrecorded immune exposures were likely present. The donor tested CMV seropositive, placing the donor among the 310 or so seropositive members of the cohort. Each donor provided a peripheral blood sample, and peripheral blood mononuclear cells were used for TCR beta sequencing. Genomic DNA was extracted from the blood cell samples with the Qiagen DNeasy Blood Extraction Kit.

The method was the immunoSEQ multiplex PCR assay. The multiplex PCR relied on a mix of 60 forward primers for TCR Vbeta segments and 13 reverse primers for TCR Jbeta segments. The CDR3 region of rearranged TCR beta genes was amplified from genomic DNA by a multiplex PCR assay. Amplified TCR beta libraries were sequenced as 87-base-pair reads on the Illumina HiSeq System. Under the source paper's analysis protocol: A later analysis tallied around 87 million unique TCR beta chains across the 666 repertoires, and some 12 million of those chains were shared by two or more donors. To remove PCR and sequencing errors, raw reads were error-corrected and collapsed into unique sequences using a nearest-neighbor algorithm that merged closely related sequences. V, D and J gene segments were assigned by aligning CDR3 sequences to IMGT reference sequences. Each retained sequence needed at least a six-nucleotide match to both a V gene segment and a J gene segment. Rearrangements were called productive when the CDR3 lacked stop codons and stayed in frame with V and J; all others were non-productive. Following IMGT convention, CDR3 was defined as the stretch from the second conserved V-encoded cysteine up to the conserved J-encoded phenylalanine. In an earlier analysis of around 640 of the donors, sequences lacking an unambiguous match to a single V gene segment were excluded. In an earlier analysis of about 590 of the donors, a V segment was called functional when productive rearrangements were above 56.7%, and segregating when the standard deviation between donors exceeded 5%. A statistical classification framework was built to diagnose cytomegalovirus status from the catalog of TCR beta chain sequences. A later analysis assigned V and J genes by comparing TCR nucleotide sequences with IMGT/GENE-DB human TR gene sequences. Using the TCRdist pipeline, a later analysis assigned CDR3 sequences along with most-parsimonious VDJ recombination scenarios. A later analysis defined each TCR beta chain by its CDR3 amino acid sequence plus V-gene family, and excluded reads lacking a unique V-gene family. To address suspected cross-contamination and a sequencing artifact, a later analysis removed over 500 highly shared, low-generation-probability nucleotide sequences. A later analysis calculated a clonal expansion index for each public chain from normalized within-repertoire ranks of inferred template counts. In a later analysis, generation probabilities were computed with a VDJ recombination model fitted to out-of-frame rearrangements, and the resulting probabilities were checked against IGoR. In a later analysis, TCR-TCR, TCR-HLA and TCR-CMV co-occurrence was scored with hypergeometric tests, and a repertoire-size bias correction was applied to TCR pairs. False discovery rates were estimated in a later analysis by permuting HLA or CMV assignments 20 times. A later analysis grouped co-occurring TCRs with DBSCAN, adding TCRdist sequence similarity when clustering within HLA-allele-positive subsets. Repertoires with fewer than 30,000 or more than 120,000 public chains, plus five repertoires with anomalous nucleotide sharing, were excluded from co-occurrence clustering. TCRdb carries this immuneACCESS record with in-frame sequences only. Its versions omit some clonotypes, under half of them owing to an unresolved V gene in the studies checked, with the rest unexplained. V, J and clone size derive from that table, while D and trimming were established from the DNA sequence. A total of around 80,000 clones appear in this sample, around 10% of them only once. Jointly, the top ten make up about 25% of the sample.

The rearrangement combines TRBV5-1 with TRBJ2-5; 10 junctional bases match TRBD2. This clonotype originated in a man aged 55 to 69 in good health and CMV-seropositive. Sequenced material: PBMCs. The sequenced DNA: TGCGCCAGCAGCTTGGTGGAGCGGGGGGGCCCAGAGGATATCGGGACCCAGTACTTC. Its translation reads: CASSLVERGGPEDIGTQYF.